This T cell receptor (beta chain) was identified in a study of blood T cell repertoires in COVID-19 (TCRdb year 2020). In terms of the full investigation: The collaborator samples originated in the United States, Italy and Spain and spanned the acute and convalescent phases of COVID-19. The prospective study material was composed of cDNA or gDNA derived from T cells, B-cell-depleted T cells, or PBMCs. The dataset comprised deeply sampled blood TCRbeta repertoires from subjects exposed to, actively infected with, or recovered from COVID-19. The repertoires were made available in a free public database intended to serve as a resource for research on the immune response to SARS-CoV-2. Samples came from the ongoing ImmuneRACE study (first 160 participants) plus 1,254 subjects from 6 global collaborators. The sample metadata nearly always contained a de-identified subject ID, COVID-19 status, age in years and sex. Where available, HLA class I and class II types were taken from metadata supplied by the sample provider and were not determined by assay-based typing. Study-wide findings and limitations: The amount of clinical and demographic metadata varied by source and participant and was provided uncurated.

In the prospective study, participants were roughly 18 to 89 years old, resided in about two dozen geographic areas of the United States, and were enrolled through a virtual design. To assign participants to cohorts, the prospective study relied on clinical history that participants themselves reported in a screening survey and a study questionnaire. Recovered participants in ImmuneRACE Cohort 3 were defined by two consecutive negative NP/OP PCR tests, clearance by a healthcare professional, or resolution of symptoms. Each participant in the prospective study had whole blood, serum and a nasopharyngeal or oropharyngeal swab collected by mobile phlebotomists. Over an approximately 2-month period, participants in the prospective study had the option of providing additional blood draws and questionnaires. Before DNA extraction, prospective study blood samples were shipped either frozen or at room temperature.

As concerns this clone: The specificity of this receptor is unknown. Base qualities are not provided; no much larger clone lies one nucleotide away.

The CDR3 starts with the cysteine, ends with the phenylalanine, and has 12 residues. CDR3 DNA only is kept here, 36 bases in frame from base 1. For CDR1 and CDR2, the germline V gene lists SGHNT and YENEEA. Trimming takes 5 bases from V and 6 bases from J, and the germline ends sit 11 bases apart. TCRbeta CDR3 regions were amplified from genomic DNA using the immunoSEQ Assay, a bias-controlled multiplex PCR. As for how the authors treated the data: The number of nucleated cells in each sample was estimated by amplification of reference gene primers within the assay. To quantify the absolute abundance of each unique TCRbeta CDR3 rearrangement, sequence reads were collapsed and filtered. For each sample, productive Simpson clonality was calculated as the square root of Simpson's diversity index over productive rearrangements. TCRdb took this table from immuneACCESS and kept in-frame rearrangements with V and J called. Such tables lack part of the clones; where checked against another copy, unresolved V genes explain under half of the gap, and the rest is unexplained. For V, J and clone size, that table is used; D and trimming come from the DNA. Within this sample are some 100,000 clones, with 86% of them counted one time only. Under 3.5% of the sample is in the top ten clones.

The sequencing sample was made of PBMCs or T cells enriched from blood (not recorded which). The receptor's source is a woman between 50 and 59 years old who had recovered from COVID-19. This receptor chain uses TRBV11-3 and TRBJ2-7, with TRBD1 tentatively as D gene (5 bases match). CDR3 reads: CASSRHRGEQYF. The nucleotide sequence is TGTGCCAGCAGCCGTCATAGGGGCGAGCAGTACTTC.